This T cell receptor (beta chain) was recorded in a study of blood T cell repertoires in COVID-19. Profiling relied on immunoSEQ multiplex PCR, and the TCRdb table lists in-frame clones only, not all of them. The sample lists 55,000 to 65,000 clones, 90% occurring once. With V trimmed by 4 bases and J by 6 bases, 11 bases remained unmatched. CDR1 and CDR2 from the germline V gene are MNHNS and SASEGT. The CDR3 has 16 residues. The chain recombines TRBV6-1 with TRBJ1-5; 8 nucleotides line up with TRBD1. This clonotype was obtained from a woman of 80 years or more with active COVID-19. Sequencing used peripheral blood. CDR3 sequence reads: CASSGQGSGYGQPQHF. As DNA, the CDR3 is TGTGCCAGCAGTGGACAGGGGTCGGGGTATGGTCAGCCCCAGCATTTT.